This TCR beta chain was identified during a study of spatial heterogeneity in lung cancer. The time point here: sample taken at primary tumor resection. TCRdb used MiXCR to reprocess the 5' RACE reads, holding one entry per CDR3 protein. The repertoire has tens of thousands of distinct CDR3 sequences, around 13% of them found once; the top ten carry 55% to 70%. The sequence was obtained from a male donor with early-stage non-small cell lung cancer. Specimen: PBMCs, collected at surgery.

CDR3 sequence (DNA): TGCAGCGTTGACAGGGGGAACACCGGGGAGCTGTTTTTT. Translation: CSVDRGNTGELFF. The V and J genes are TRBV29-1 and TRBJ2-2; TRBD1 is a possible D gene (6 bases). V was pared by 3 bases and J by 1 base, with 6 bases between. Germline V gives CDR1 SQVTM, CDR2 ANQGSEA. The CDR3 runs to 13 residues.